Listed here are 14 T cell receptor beta chains from one sample, sequenced in a study of blood T cells in healthy people across ages. The second PCR ran 7 to 11 cycles with a sample-barcoded 5' primer and J-beta primers. Each CDR3 protein is one row after TCRdb ran MiXCR on the 5' RACE reads. The sample lists more than 500,000 distinct CDR3 sequences, approximately 25% occurring once. The sequenced material came from blood. These receptors all stem from a woman in her 70s in good health.

This chain joins TRBV29-1 and TRBJ2-5; 11 nucleotides align to TRBD2. V dropped 4 bases and J dropped 2; count of bases not matched to a gene: 6. The CDR3 runs to 15 residues. Germline-derived CDR1 and CDR2 are SQVTM and ANQGSEA. The CDR3 loop reads CSVVSSGGFQETQYF. The CDR3 bases are TGCAGCGTTGTTTCTAGCGGGGGGTTTCAAGAGACCCAGTACTTC.

This clonotype showed up just a few times. The rearrangement joins TRBV18 to TRBJ1-1, with 8 bases matching TRBD1. Unmatched junction bases numbered 5, after V lost 4 bases and J lost 1 base. The CDR3 sequence is 15 residues long. Germline V CDR1 and CDR2: KGHSH, LQKENI. CDR3 in DNA: TGTGCCAGCTCACAGGGACAGGAACAGAACACTGAAGCTTTCTTT. This translates into CASSQGQEQNTEAFF.

The V call is TRBV7-9, the J call TRBJ2-3; D is uncertain. This CDR3 has 13 residues. V was pared by 7 bases and J by 5 bases, with 13 bases between. CDR1 is SEHNR and CDR2 is FQNEAQ in the germline V gene (reference sequence). Here the CDR3 reads CASTLGPGDTQYF. CDR3 DNA sequence: TGTGCCAGCACTCTAGGACCGGGAGATACGCAGTATTTT. Full variable domain (outside the CDR3, taken from reference TRBV7-9 and TRBJ2-3): DTGVSQNPRHKITKRGQNVTFRCDPISEHNRLYWYRQTLGQGPEFLTYFQNEAQLEKSRLLSDRFSAERPKGSFSTLEIQRTEQGDSAMYLCASTLGPGDTQYFGPGTRLTVL.

This chain links TRBV28 with TRBJ1-2, with D perhaps matching TRBD1 (6 bases). V gave up 3 bases and J gave up 5 bases, with 13 bases separating them. This CDR3 contains 14 residues. Germline V gives CDR1 MDHEN, CDR2 SYDVKM. CDR3 sequence: CASSLTQGIYGYTF. The CDR3 DNA sequence: TGTGCCAGCAGTTTGACACAGGGCATTTATGGCTACACCTTC.

The rearrangement uses TRBV29-1 and TRBJ2-5; D ambiguous. The assigned J gene may be wrong: the sequence end matches TRBJ2-1 better. Germline V gives CDR1 SQVTM, CDR2 ANQGSEA. The CDR3 length is 13 residues. CDR3 residues: CSVLTSARNEQFF. DNA for the CDR3: TGCAGCGTTCTGACATCTGCGCGCAATGAGCAGTTCTTC.

The CDR3 reads CASSSGTSRIGAQYF. The CDR3 coding sequence is TGTGCCAGCAGCTCCGGGACTAGCCGGATTGGGGCCCAGTACTTC. The chain joins TRBV7-3 to TRBJ2-5, with 9 bases that match TRBD2. Germline V gene lookup returns CDR1 SGHTA and CDR2 FQGTGA. The V gene end was trimmed by 4 bases and the J gene end by 9 bases; junction bases not matched to a gene: 12. This CDR3 spans 15 amino acids.

The rearrangement links TRBV2 to TRBJ1-1; D uncertain. The CDR3 length is 13 residues. The germline CDR1 and CDR2 sequences are SNHLY and FYNNEI. The V end lost 10 bases, the J end lost 0 bases, and 12 bases lay between the germline ends. The CDR3 nucleotides are TGTGCCACCAAAAAGGGTGTGAACACTGAAGCTTTCTTT. This encodes CATKKGVNTEAFF. The complete variable domain, with remaining parts taken from reference TRBV2 and TRBJ1-1, reads EPEVTQTPSHQVTQMGQEVILRCVPISNHLYFYWYRQILGQKVEFLVSFYNNEISEKSEIFDDQFSVERPDGSNFTLKIRSTKLEDSAMYFCATKKGVNTEAFFGQGTRLTVV.

This clonotype came up a few times. The chain uses TRBV7-8 and TRBJ2-6; no clear D gene. Germline V gives CDR1 SGHVS, CDR2 FQNEAQ. The CDR3 is 16 amino acids. The V gene lost 5 bases and the J gene lost 1 base, with 12 bases spanning the gap. CDR3 amino acids: CASSPIRESGANVLTF. The CDR3 DNA reads as TGTGCCAGCAGCCCAATAAGGGAATCTGGGGCCAACGTCCTGACTTTC. Filled out from reference TRBV7-8 and TRBJ2-6, the complete variable domain reads GAGVSQSPRYKVAKRGQDVALRCDPISGHVSLFWYQQALGQGPEFLTYFQNEAQLDKSGLPSDRFFAERPEGSVSTLKIQRTQQEDSAVYLCASSPIRESGANVLTFGAGSRLTVL.

This clonotype was picked up a small number of times. The chain combines TRBV6-1 with TRBJ2-1, with 8 bases lining up with TRBD2. The CDR3 runs to 17 residues. The trim removed 7 bases at V and 0 bases at J, leaving 11 bases unmatched. Germline V lookup: CDR1 MNHNS, CDR2 SASEGT. CDR3 sequence reads: CASKVWRGDVSYNEQFF. As DNA, the CDR3 is TGTGCCAGCAAGGTTTGGCGGGGGGACGTCTCCTACAATGAGCAGTTCTTC.

V is TRBV5-1 and J is TRBJ2-7; 8 positions match TRBD2. CDR1 SGHRS and CDR2 YFSETQ come from the germline V gene. Trimming at V came to 0 bases and at J to 0 bases, leaving 8 bases not matched to a gene. This CDR3 is 17 amino acids long. CDR3 nucleotides: TGCGCCAGCAGCTTGGCCAACTTAGCGGGGTCCTCCTACGAGCAGTACTTC. The encoded protein is CASSLANLAGSSYEQYF. The full variable domain, its missing parts supplied by reference TRBV5-1 and TRBJ2-7, is KAGVTQTPRYLIKTRGQQVTLSCSPISGHRSVSWYQQTPGQGLQFLFEYFSETQRNKGNFPGRFSGRQFSNSRSEMNVSTLELGDSALYLCASSLANLAGSSYEQYFGPGTRLTVT.

The chain joins TRBV3-1 to TRBJ2-2; 7 nucleotides line up with TRBD2. The germline gives CDR1 LGHDT, CDR2 YNNKEL (reference sequence). This CDR3 is 16 amino acids long. V lost 3 bases to trimming and J lost 7 bases; unmatched junction nucleotides: 11. This CDR3 reads CASSQVGGRTVGELFF. CDR3 DNA sequence: TGTGCCAGCAGCCAGGTGGGAGGGAGGACCGTCGGGGAGCTGTTTTTT.

This clonotype was counted once. The V and J genes are TRBV7-2 and TRBJ2-3; 12 positions match TRBD2. The length of the CDR3 is 16 residues. Germline V gene data show CDR1 as SGHTA and CDR2 as FQGNSA. V shed 2 bases and J 3 bases; nucleotides not matched to a gene: 3. The CDR3 DNA reads as TGTGCCAGCAGCTTATATCTAGCGGGGGGGACAGATACGCAGTATTTT. Amino acids: CASSLYLAGGTDTQYF.

There are a few counts of this clonotype. V is TRBV29-1 and J is TRBJ1-1; 9 bases line up with TRBD1. Germline loops: CDR1 SQVTM, CDR2 ANQGSEA. V lost 6 bases, J lost 7 bases, and 6 bases stayed unmatched. CDR3 size: 12 residues. The CDR3 loop is CSVADRGNEAFF. The CDR3 DNA sequence: TGCAGCGTGGCGGACAGGGGAAATGAAGCTTTCTTT.

The chain joins TRBV7-3 to TRBJ2-1; unclear D gene. Trimming took 5 bases from V and 6 from J, leaving 14 bases between them. CDR1 and CDR2 from the germline V gene are SGHTA and FQGTGA. The CDR3 covers 14 residues. The DNA for the CDR3 is TGTGCCAGCAGCCCTGTGTTCGGGCTCAATGAGCAGTTCTTC. Translating it yields CASSPVFGLNEQFF.